This entry is about one T cell receptor beta chain. The sample belongs to a study of patients and donors after allogeneic stem cell transplantation. The V gene end was trimmed by 6 bases and the J gene end by 5 bases; junction bases not matched to a gene: 5. Germline lookup yields CDR1 SNHLY and CDR2 FYNNEI. CDR3 size: 14 residues. TCRdb processed the RT-PCR reads anew with MiXCR; each CDR3 protein has one entry. This table has tens of thousands of distinct CDR3 sequences, 13% appearing once. The chain joins TRBV2 to TRBJ1-4, with TRBD1 identical over 8 bases. The sequencing input was blood, either unsorted or a sorted T cell fraction (not recorded which). This TCR was recovered from a human donor who was either an allogeneic HSCT recipient or a stem cell or donor lymphocyte infusion donor (not recorded which). It is not recorded whose cells these are; they may come from a transplant donor. CDR3 amino acids: CASRMGQDNEKLFF. The CDR3 DNA is TGTGCCAGCAGGATGGGACAGGACAATGAAAAACTGTTTTTT.